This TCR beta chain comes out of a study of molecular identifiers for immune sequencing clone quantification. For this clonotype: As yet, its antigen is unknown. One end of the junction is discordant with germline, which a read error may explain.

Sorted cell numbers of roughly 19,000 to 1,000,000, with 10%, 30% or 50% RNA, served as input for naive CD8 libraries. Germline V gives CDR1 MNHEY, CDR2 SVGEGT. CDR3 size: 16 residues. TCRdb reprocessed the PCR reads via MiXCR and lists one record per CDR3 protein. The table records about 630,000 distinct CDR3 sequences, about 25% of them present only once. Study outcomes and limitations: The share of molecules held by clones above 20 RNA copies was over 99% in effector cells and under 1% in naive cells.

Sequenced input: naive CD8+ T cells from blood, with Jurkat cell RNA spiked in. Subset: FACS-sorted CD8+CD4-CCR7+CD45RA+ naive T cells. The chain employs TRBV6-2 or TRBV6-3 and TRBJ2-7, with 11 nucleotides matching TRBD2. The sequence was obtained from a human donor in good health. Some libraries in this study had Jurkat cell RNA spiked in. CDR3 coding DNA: TGTGCCAGCAGTTACTCTACTAGCGGGAGTTTGTACGAGCAGTGCTTC. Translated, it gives CASSYSTSGSLYEQCF.